This record covers a single T cell receptor (beta chain). Its antigen is currently not known. One base away there is no much larger clone; base qualities are not given. This record comes from a study of blood T cell repertoires in COVID-19 (dated by TCRdb to between 2020 and 2021). For the wider study: Samples from collaborators originated in the United States, Italy and Spain and spanned both the acute and convalescent phases of COVID-19. The material from the prospective study consisted of cDNA or gDNA derived from T cells, B-cell-depleted T cells, or PBMCs. Deeply sampled blood TCRbeta repertoires from subjects exposed to, actively infected with, or recovered from COVID-19 were included in the dataset. The repertoires were made available in a free public database intended to serve as a resource for research on the immune response to SARS-CoV-2. Samples were obtained from the ongoing ImmuneRACE study (first 160 participants) and from about 1,300 subjects provided by 6 global collaborators. A de-identified subject ID, COVID-19 status, age in years and sex were almost always included in the sample metadata. Where available, HLA class I and class II types were obtained from metadata supplied by the sample provider rather than from assay-based typing. What the study reported, not specific to this receptor: The quantity of clinical and demographic metadata differed by source and by participant and was supplied without curation.

TCRbeta CDR3 regions were amplified from genomic DNA using the immunoSEQ Assay, a bias-controlled multiplex PCR. From the authors' description of their analysis: Nucleated cell counts per sample were estimated from amplification of reference gene primers within the assay. To quantify the absolute abundance of each unique TCRbeta CDR3 rearrangement, sequence reads were collapsed and filtered. For each sample, productive Simpson clonality was calculated as the square root of Simpson's diversity index across productive rearrangements. As stored in TCRdb, this immuneACCESS dataset retains in-frame rearrangements with V and J assigned. A fraction of the clones does not appear; measured against another copy, unresolved V genes explain less than half of the discrepancy, and the remainder lacks a known reason. V, J and clone size were drawn from that table, and D and trimming were deduced from the DNA. The sample profile shows 95,000 to 110,000 clones; 87% of them were found once. 6.2% of the sample comes from the top ten.

Whole blood was collected in K2EDTA tubes by collaborating institutions according to the institutions' own protocols. For TCRbeta analysis, collaborator samples were shipped as frozen whole blood, as isolated PBMCs, or as DNA extracted from either sample type. CDR1 and CDR2, looked up from the germline V gene (reference sequence), are LGHDT and YNNKEL. At the junction V is shortened by 2 bases and J by 6 bases, with 25 bases in between. Inclusive of the bounding cysteine and phenylalanine, the CDR3 is 18 residues long. The kept DNA is CDR3 alone, 54 bases in frame from the first base. The clonotype comes from a human donor in a cohort sampled during active COVID-19. The sample taken for sequencing was peripheral blood. Rearrangement joined TRBV3-1 (or the pseudogene TRBV3-2) to TRBJ1-1, and TRBD1 may be the D gene, going by 6 matching bases. The CDR3 amino acid sequence is: CASSQSLTATGPNAEAFF. In nucleotide form, the sequence is TGTGCCAGCAGCCAATCCCTGACAGCAACAGGGCCAAACGCTGAAGCTTTCTTT.